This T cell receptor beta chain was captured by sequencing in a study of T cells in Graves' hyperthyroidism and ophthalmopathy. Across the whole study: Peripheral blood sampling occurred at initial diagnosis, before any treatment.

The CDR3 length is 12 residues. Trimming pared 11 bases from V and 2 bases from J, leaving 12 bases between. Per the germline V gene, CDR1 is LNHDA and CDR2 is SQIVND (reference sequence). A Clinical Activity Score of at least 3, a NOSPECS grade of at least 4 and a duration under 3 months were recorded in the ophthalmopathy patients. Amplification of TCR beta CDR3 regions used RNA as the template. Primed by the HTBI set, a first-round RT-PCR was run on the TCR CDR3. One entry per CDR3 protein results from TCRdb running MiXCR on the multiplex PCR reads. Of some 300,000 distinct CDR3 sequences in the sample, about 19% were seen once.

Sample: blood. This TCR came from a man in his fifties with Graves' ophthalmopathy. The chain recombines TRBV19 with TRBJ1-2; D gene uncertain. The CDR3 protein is CASRRLNYGYTF. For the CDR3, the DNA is TGTGCCTCCAGACGGCTAAACTATGGCTACACCTTC.